These 9 T cell receptor beta chains came from one sample sequenced in a study of CD8 T cells in Susac syndrome (dated by TCRdb to between 2017 and 2020). Receptors were amplified or captured by the immunoSEQ multiplex PCR assay. RNA was extracted using the RNeasy kit, and about 0.45 to 1 ug of the RNA was reverse transcribed with random hexamers. TCRdb passed the public sequencing reads through fastp at Q25 and MiXCR, retaining productive beta sequences. Each CDR3 protein appears once, grouped with its most common genes and DNA. The sample records more than 100,000 distinct CDR3 sequences, 85% to 95% of which are singletons. The ten top clones hold roughly 0.29% of the sample. Sequenced sample: CD8+ T cells from PBMCs. Receptors originate from a human donor with Susac syndrome.

V is TRBV27 and J is TRBJ2-3; D not certain. The CDR3 extends over 14 amino acids. Deletions cut 3 bases from V and 0 bases from J, with 7 bases between. Germline CDR1 reads MNHEY; CDR2 reads SMNVEV (reference sequence). The CDR3 sequence: CASSFDPSTDTQYF. The DNA of the CDR3 is TGTGCCAGCAGTTTCGACCCTAGCACAGATACGCAGTATTTT.

V gene TRBV2 combines with J gene TRBJ1-4; no clear D. Germline-derived CDR1 and CDR2 are SNHLY and FYNNEI. The CDR3 has 13 amino acids. Trimming took off 8 bases at V and 7 bases at J, with 14 bases between the two ends. The CDR3 bases are TGTGCCAGCGGGGTCGTAACGAGTGAAAAACTGTTTTTT. It yields the protein CASGVVTSEKLFF.

The chain uses TRBV20-1 and TRBJ2-1; 7 bases are a match to TRBD1. The CDR3 extends over 14 amino acids. J was trimmed by 2 bases and V by 6 bases; bases with no gene match: 7. Germline CDR1 DFQATT, CDR2 SNEGSKA (reference sequence). CDR3 protein: CSAVRQGPYNEQFF. The CDR3 coding sequence is TGCAGTGCGGTTAGACAGGGACCCTACAATGAGCAGTTCTTC.

The chain has TRBV29-1 and TRBJ1-5, with D possibly being TRBD1 (5 bases). This CDR3 is 11 amino acids long. Germline V gives CDR1 SQVTM, CDR2 ANQGSEA. The germline V and J ends were trimmed by 7 bases and 2 bases, with 6 bases remaining between them. CDR3 in amino acids: CSARGNQPQHF. The CDR3 bases are TGCAGCGCCAGGGGCAATCAGCCCCAGCATTTT.

V gene TRBV28 combines with J gene TRBJ2-7; no clear D. This CDR3 is built from 13 residues. Germline assignment: CDR1 MDHEN and CDR2 SYDVKM. V lost 3 bases to trimming and J lost 6 bases, with 12 bases between them. CDR3 sequence (DNA): TGTGCCAGCAGTTTCCCGGACGCTGGCGAGCAGTACTTC. Protein: CASSFPDAGEQYF.

This clonotype was found a few times. The chain's CDR3 is CASSNSDNPYGYTF. The CDR3 bases are TGTGCCAGCAGTAACAGCGACAACCCGTATGGCTACACCTTC. This chain uses TRBV2 with TRBJ1-2; no clear D. Germline CDR1 reads SNHLY; CDR2 reads FYNNEI. V lost 5 bases and J lost 5, with 15 bases in between. The CDR3 covers 14 residues. The full variable domain, with the rest looked up from reference TRBV2 and TRBJ1-2, is EPEVTQTPSHQVTQMGQEVILRCVPISNHLYFYWYRQILGQKVEFLVSFYNNEISEKSEIFDDQFSVERPDGSNFTLKIRSTKLEDSAMYFCASSNSDNPYGYTFGSGTRLTVV.

The rearrangement uses TRBV5-4 and TRBJ2-5; D is perhaps TRBD1 (6 bases). The CDR3 runs 15 residues. Germline-derived CDR1 and CDR2 are SGHNT and YYREEE (reference sequence). V was clipped by 3 bases and J by 5 bases, with 17 bases between them. The CDR3 protein is CASSWGQGLVETQYF. The CDR3 DNA is TGTGCCAGCAGCTGGGGACAAGGCTTAGTCGAGACCCAGTACTTC.

Written as DNA, the CDR3 is TGTGCCACCCCGGGAGAACGGGGGCACACTGAAGCTTTCTTT. This encodes CATPGERGHTEAFF. This sequence joins TRBV24-1 and TRBJ1-1; D is possibly TRBD1 (6 bases). V dropped 9 bases and J dropped 3 bases, with 16 bases sitting between them. Germline CDR1 and CDR2: KGHDR and SFDVKD. The CDR3 extends over 14 amino acids.

J is TRBJ2-5 and V is TRBV29-1; 9 nucleotides align to TRBD1. V gave up 6 bases and J gave up 1 base; unmatched junction bases: 3. The CDR3 runs 13 residues. The germline V gene has CDR1 SQVTM and CDR2 ANQGSEA. CDR3 protein: CSVPDRGQETQYF. The CDR3 nucleotides read TGCAGCGTCCCGGACAGGGGCCAAGAGACCCAGTACTTC.